Listed below are T cell receptor beta chains from one sample, sequenced in a study of T cell repertoires in cytomegalovirus infection. TCRdb called the reads again in MiXCR, with one record for every CDR3 protein. The sample includes a few hundred thousand distinct CDR3 sequences, more than 40% of them seen just once. These receptors have no known antigen. Sequencing was performed on cultured PBMCs, taken from culture after CMV antigen stimulation. The receptors shown here come from a human donor in good health (CMV status not recorded). Some clones in this sample may be carry-over from other donors' samples. Each CDR3 is given with its conserved first and last residue. The order of the fields is V gene, clone size, J gene, D gene, CDR3 protein, CDR3 DNA. A D gene is named only where the DNA matches it firmly. Some rows mark clone size as missing; the rest say once, few, many or name a class of expanded clone.

V: TRBV3-1
size: few
J: TRBJ2-7
D: TRBD1
CDR3: CASARQGLSYEQYF
DNA: TGTGCCAGCGCTAGACAGGGGCTATCCTACGAGCAGTACTTC

V: TRBV28
size: many
J: TRBJ2-3
D: NA
CDR3: CASRRDDTGSTDTQYF
DNA: TGTGCCAGCAGGAGGGACGACACAGGATCAACAGATACGCAGTATTTT

V: TRBV7-2
size: few
J: TRBJ1-5
D: TRBD1
CDR3: CASSFMTGGFQPQHF
DNA: TGTGCCAGCAGCTTTATGACAGGGGGGTTTCAGCCCCAGCATTTT

V: TRBV15
size: NA
J: TRBJ1-1
D: NA
CDR3: CATSRDVWMNTEAFF
DNA: TGTGCCACCAGCAGAGACGTATGGATGAACACTGAAGCTTTCTTT

V: TRBV7-2
size: NA
J: TRBJ2-7
D: TRBD2
CDR3: CASSLGGGMYEQYF
DNA: TGTGCCAGCAGCTTGGGGGGAGGGATGTACGAGCAGTACTTC

V: TRBV11-2
size: NA
J: TRBJ2-2
D: NA
CDR3: CASRLVRVANTGELFF
DNA: TGTGCCAGCAGACTAGTACGAGTGGCGAACACCGGGGAGCTGTTTTTT

V: TRBV20-1
size: NA
J: TRBJ1-4
D: NA
CDR3: CSARGGGGEKLFF
DNA: TGCAGTGCTAGAGGGGGGGGAGGCGAAAAACTGTTTTTT

V: TRBV7-8
size: NA
J: TRBJ1-4
D: NA
CDR3: CASSLDRVKLFF
DNA: TGTGCCAGCAGCTTAGACCGGGTAAAACTGTTTTTT

V: TRBV4-1
size: NA
J: TRBJ1-1
D: NA
CDR3: CASSQAVGQSRDTEAFF
DNA: TGCGCCAGCAGCCAAGCAGTTGGTCAATCAAGGGACACTGAAGCTTTCTTT

V: TRBV20-1
size: NA
J: TRBJ1-5
D: TRBD1
CDR3: CSARIGGGPWEPQHF
DNA: TGCAGTGCTAGGATCGGAGGGGGCCCTTGGGAGCCCCAGCATTTT

V: TRBV20-1
size: NA
J: TRBJ2-5
D: NA
CDR3: CSASRGGGETQYF
DNA: TGCAGTGCTAGCCGGGGTGGAGGAGAGACCCAGTACTTC